This entry is about one T cell receptor beta chain. What it binds is not known. This sample was included in a study of early stage breast cancer tumors. Study summary: Most invasive tumors, about 80% of the 16, were ER+/PR+/HER2-.

General study findings and limits: Tumors had roughly 2.5-fold higher T cell density and higher clonality than adjacent normal breast tissue. Blood repertoires resembled normal breast more than tumor.

The CDR3 runs 15 residues. CDR1 is SGHVS, CDR2 FQNEAQ, per germline. V was shortened by 7 bases and J by 4 bases, with 17 bases between the two germline ends. Sequencing was performed with immunoSEQ multiplex PCR; in TCRdb, only in-frame clones are kept and a portion is missing. This sample has about 69,000 clones; around 80% occur once, and the top ten carry 4% to 5%. This TCR came from a person aged 40-50 years with breast cancer. V and J are TRBV7-8 and TRBJ1-5; TRBD1 might be the D (5 bases). The source material was blood. The CDR3, as DNA: TGTGCCAGCACTCCCACCGGGGGTCGTAATCAGCCCCAGCATTTT. This encodes CASTPTGGRNQPQHF.